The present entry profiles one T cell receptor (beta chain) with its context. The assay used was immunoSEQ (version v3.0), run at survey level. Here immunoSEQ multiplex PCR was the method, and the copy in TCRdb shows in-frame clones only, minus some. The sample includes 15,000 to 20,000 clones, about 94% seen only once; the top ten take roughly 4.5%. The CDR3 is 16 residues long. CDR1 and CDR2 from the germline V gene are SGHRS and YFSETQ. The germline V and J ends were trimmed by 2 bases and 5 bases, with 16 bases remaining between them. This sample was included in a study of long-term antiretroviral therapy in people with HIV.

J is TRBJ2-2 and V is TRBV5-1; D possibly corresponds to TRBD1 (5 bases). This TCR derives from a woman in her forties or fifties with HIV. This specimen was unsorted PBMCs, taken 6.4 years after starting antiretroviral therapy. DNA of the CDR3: TGCGCCAGCAGCTTTATTTCTCCAGGGAATACCGGGGAGCTGTTTTTT. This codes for CASSFISPGNTGELFF.